This T cell receptor (beta chain) was observed in a study of blood T cell repertoires in COVID-19. CDR3 length: 15 residues. Germline V CDR1 and CDR2: MNHEY, SMNVEV (reference sequence). Deletions cut 2 bases from V and 4 bases from J, with 12 bases between. Data came from immunoSEQ multiplex PCR; TCRdb stores just in-frame clones and leaves some out. The top ten hold approximately 6.8% of the sample, which has 150,000 to 200,000 clones, roughly 80% seen once. The sequenced sample consisted of peripheral blood. The TCR sequence derives from a woman in her thirties or forties with COVID-19, enrolled during active disease. This chain connects TRBV27 to TRBJ2-1, with TRBD2 as a possible D gene (5 bases). The CDR3: CASSLLAGAYNEQFF. Written as DNA, the CDR3 is TGTGCCAGCAGTTTACTCGCGGGCGCTTACAATGAGCAGTTCTTC.